This entry features one T cell receptor beta chain sequence. The antigen this receptor binds is unknown. Qualities for individual bases were not recorded, and no much larger clone is one base off. Receptors were amplified or captured by PCR. TCRdb shows the sequencer as Illumina HiSeq 2500. Molecular barcoding was employed in the preparation of TCR libraries, with unique molecular identifiers being used to normalize TCRbeta repertoire quantification. The raw public data were reprocessed by TCRdb itself: fastp quality trimming at Q25, MiXCR clonotype calling, in-frame beta chains only. Every CDR3 protein is listed once, alongside the most common genes and DNA of its rows. The sample profile shows about 980,000 distinct CDR3 sequences; roughly 29% of them were found once. In total, the top ten clones hold about 28% of the sample. V trim: 10 bases; J trim: 5 bases; unmatched bases: 10. Its CDR3 holds 15 amino acids, cysteine through phenylalanine. Solely the CDR3 DNA is kept, with 45 bases framed from the first base. CDR1 and CDR2 are read off the germline V gene as KGHSH and LQKENI.

The treatment or condition label here, explained by the study, means: allogeneic hematopoietic cell transplantation with graft depleted of TCRalphabeta T cells and CD19 B cells. Transplant recipients were children who received TCRalphabeta/CD19-depleted allogeneic hematopoietic cell grafts. This entry belongs to a study of T-cell reconstitution after alpha-beta-depleted transplantation in children (dated by TCRdb to the mid-2010s). About the study as a whole: Using TCR repertoire profiling, the study followed T-cell immune reconstitution in a quantitative way in children after TCRalphabeta/CD19-depleted allogeneic hematopoietic cell transplantation.

Study-level results and caveats: In some patients, the high TCRbeta diversity seen at day 60 was put down to recipient T cells and intrathymic progenitors that had survived conditioning. The apparently early recovery of alphabetaT-cell counts about two months after transplant reportedly depended on only several hundred rapidly expanded clones that came from non-depleted graft cells. Over subsequent months, a decline in hyperexpanded clone frequencies was noted, and after one year, T-cell counts and TCRbeta diversity were mostly ascribed to newly produced T cells.

The source material was PBMCs, mostly from graft donor cells, sampled 360 days after TCRalphabeta/CD19-depleted stem cell transplant. This receptor was identified in a boy under two years old who had a stem cell transplant for SCID, so the T cells may come from the graft donor. This chain joins TRBV18 to TRBJ2-3; 12 middle bases align to TRBD1. The CDR3 has the sequence CATMGQGAIGDTQYF. The nucleotide sequence reads TGTGCCACCATGGGACAGGGGGCTATCGGAGATACGCAGTATTTT.